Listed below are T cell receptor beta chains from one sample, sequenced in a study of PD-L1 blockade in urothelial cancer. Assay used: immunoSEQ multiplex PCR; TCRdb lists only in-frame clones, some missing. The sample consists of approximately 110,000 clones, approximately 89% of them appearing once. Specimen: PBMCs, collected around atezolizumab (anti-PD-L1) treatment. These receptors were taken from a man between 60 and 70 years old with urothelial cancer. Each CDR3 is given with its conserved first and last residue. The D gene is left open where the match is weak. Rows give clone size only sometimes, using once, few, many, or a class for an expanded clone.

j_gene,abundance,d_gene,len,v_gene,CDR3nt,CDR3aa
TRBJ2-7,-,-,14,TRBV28,TGTGCCAGCAGTTTGAGGGATTACTCCTACGAGCAGTACTTC,CASSLRDYSYEQYF
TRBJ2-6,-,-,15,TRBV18,TGTGCCAGCTCACTCGGAGGGTTTGGGGCCAACGTCCTGACTTTC,CASSLGGFGANVLTF
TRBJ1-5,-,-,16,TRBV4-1,TGCGCCAGCAGCCAAATCGCAGCGGGCTTCAATCAGCCCCAGCATTTT,CASSQIAAGFNQPQHF
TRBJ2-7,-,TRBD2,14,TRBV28,TGTGCCACGCGGGGCGGGGGTTCCACCTACGAGCAGTACTTC,CATRGGGSTYEQYF
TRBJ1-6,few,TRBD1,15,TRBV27,TGTGCCAGCAGAGACCCCAGGGGGCTTGCTTCACCCCTCCACTTT,CASRDPRGLASPLHF
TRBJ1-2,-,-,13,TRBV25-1,TGTGCCAGCAGTGAATTGGGGGCTGGAGGCTACACCTTC,CASSELGAGGYTF
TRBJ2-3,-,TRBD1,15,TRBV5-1,TGCGCCAGCAGCTTGCTTACAGGGGAAACAGATACGCAGTATTTT,CASSLLTGETDTQYF
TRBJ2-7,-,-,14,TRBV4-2,TGTGCCAGCAGCCAAGATCGGACTGTCTACGAGCAGTACTTC,CASSQDRTVYEQYF
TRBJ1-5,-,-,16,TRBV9,TGTGCCAGCAGCTCCCGAAGTGGGCATAGCAATCAGCCCCAGCATTTT,CASSSRSGHSNQPQHF
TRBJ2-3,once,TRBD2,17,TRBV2,TGTGCCAGCAGCCAACCCCTTAGCGGGGGGATAGGTGATACGCAGTATTTT,CASSQPLSGGIGDTQYF
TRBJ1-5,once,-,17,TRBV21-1,TGTGCCAGCAGCACCCACTTGACAGCCCCATGGGGACAGCCCCAGCATTTT,CASSTHLTAPWGQPQHF
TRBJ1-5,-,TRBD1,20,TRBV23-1,TGCGCCAGCAGTCAATGGCCCAGGGACAGGGGATCAGCGGGCAATCAGCCCCAGCATTTT,CASSQWPRDRGSAGNQPQHF
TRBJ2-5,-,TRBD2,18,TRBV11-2,TGTGCCAGCAGCGAACTCGGGAAGATAAGCGGGAGTTCGGAGACCCAGTACTTC,CASSELGKISGSSETQYF
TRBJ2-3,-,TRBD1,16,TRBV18,TGTGCCAGCTCACCACTTACAGGGGCGATCACAGATACGCAGTATTTT,CASSPLTGAITDTQYF
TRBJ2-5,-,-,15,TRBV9,TGTGCCAGCAGCGCGGACGGGACACCACAAGAGACCCAGTACTTC,CASSADGTPQETQYF
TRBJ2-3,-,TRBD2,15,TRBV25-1,TGTGCCAGCAGTGAAGGGGGGGGGAGGACAGATACGCAGTATTTT,CASSEGGGRTDTQYF
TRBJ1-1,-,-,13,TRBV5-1,TGCGCCAGCAGCTACCGGGACGGGGAGGGAGCTTTCTTT,CASSYRDGEGAFF
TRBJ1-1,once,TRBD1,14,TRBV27,TGTGCCAGCAGTTTATCGGACAGGGGACCTGAGGCTTTCTTT,CASSLSDRGPEAFF
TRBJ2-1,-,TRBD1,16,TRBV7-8,TGTGCCAGCAGCCCGACAGGGGGCGCTGGGAGCGGTCAGCAGTTCTTC,CASSPTGGAGSGQQFF
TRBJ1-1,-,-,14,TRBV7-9,TGTGCCAGCGAGGAGGGGATCGGGGGCACTGAAGCTTTCTTT,CASEEGIGGTEAFF
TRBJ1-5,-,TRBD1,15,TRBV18,TGTGCCAGCTCACCAGGGACAGGGAATAATCAGCCCCAGCATTTT,CASSPGTGNNQPQHF
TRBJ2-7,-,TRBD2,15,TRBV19,TGTGCCAGTAGTAGGGGACTAGCGGCCTCCTACGAGCAGTACTTC,CASSRGLAASYEQYF
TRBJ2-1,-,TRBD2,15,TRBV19,TGTGCCAGTACCACCGAAGGGGTAATAGCGGGGGAGCAGTTCTTC,CASTTEGVIAGEQFF
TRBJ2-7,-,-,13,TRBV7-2,TGTGCCAGCAGCCTATTAGCCGACTACGAGCAGTACTTC,CASSLLADYEQYF
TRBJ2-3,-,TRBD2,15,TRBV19,TGTGCCAGTAGTACTAGCGGGAGTGGGACAGATACGCAGTATTTT,CASSTSGSGTDTQYF
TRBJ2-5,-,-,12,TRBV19,TGTGCCAGTAGTATTCCACAAGAGACCCAGTACTTC,CASSIPQETQYF
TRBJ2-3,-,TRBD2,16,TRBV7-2,TGTGCCAGCAGCCTAGCGGGGGGGCGGAACACAGATACGCAGTATTTT,CASSLAGGRNTDTQYF
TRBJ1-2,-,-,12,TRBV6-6,TGTGCCTCAGGGGAGGGGCGCTATGGCTACACCTTC,CASGEGRYGYTF
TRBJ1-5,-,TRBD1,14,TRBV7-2,TGTGCCAGCAGCCGGGACAGGGGATTGCAGCCCCAGCATTTT,CASSRDRGLQPQHF
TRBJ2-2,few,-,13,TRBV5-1,TGCGCCAGCAGCTGGACTGCGACCGGGGAGCTGTTTTTT,CASSWTATGELFF
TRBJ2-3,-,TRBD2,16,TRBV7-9,TGTGCCAGCAGGAGGACTAGATTACGTATAACAGATACGCAGTATTTT,CASRRTRLRITDTQYF
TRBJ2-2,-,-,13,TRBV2,TGTGCCAGCAGTGTAGGGGAAGCCGGGGAGCTGTTTTTT,CASSVGEAGELFF
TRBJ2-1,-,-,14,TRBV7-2,TGTGCCAGCGACCCGGTTCACCGCGGAAATGAGCAGTTCTTC,CASDPVHRGNEQFF
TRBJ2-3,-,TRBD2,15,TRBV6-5,TGTGCCAGCAGTTACTCCGGACTAGCCACAGATACGCAGTATTTT,CASSYSGLATDTQYF
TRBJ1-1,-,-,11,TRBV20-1,TGCAGTGCAAAGGCGGTGGCGGAAGCTTTCTTT,CSAKAVAEAFF
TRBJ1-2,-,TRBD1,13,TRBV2,TGTGCCAGTGACATACAGGGGTCCTATGGCTACACCTTC,CASDIQGSYGYTF
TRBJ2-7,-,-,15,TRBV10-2,TGCGCCAGCAGTGTCGGGACTCGCGGAAATTACGAGCAGTACTTC,CASSVGTRGNYEQYF
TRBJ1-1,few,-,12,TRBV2,TGTGCCAGTACAGGGATTGGGGCTGAAGCTTTCTTT,CASTGIGAEAFF
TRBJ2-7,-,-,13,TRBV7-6,TGTGCCAGCAGCATAACAGGCCCCTACGAGCAGTACTTC,CASSITGPYEQYF
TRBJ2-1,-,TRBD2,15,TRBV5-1,TGCGCCAGCAGCTCAACTAGCGGGAGTTACAATGAGCAGTTCTTC,CASSSTSGSYNEQFF
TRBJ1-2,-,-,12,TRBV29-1,TGCAGCGTCGATTGGGGGCTGGGTGGCTACACCTTC,CSVDWGLGGYTF
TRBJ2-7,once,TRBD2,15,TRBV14,TGTGCCAGCAGCCAAGAGGGACTAGCGATCTACGAGCAGTACTTC,CASSQEGLAIYEQYF
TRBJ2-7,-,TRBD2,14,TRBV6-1,TGTGCCAGCAGTGACCGTCTAGCGGGAGCCGAGCAGTACTTC,CASSDRLAGAEQYF
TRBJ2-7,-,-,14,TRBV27,TGTGCCAGCAGTTTTCATCCCAGCTCCTACGAGCAGTACTTC,CASSFHPSSYEQYF
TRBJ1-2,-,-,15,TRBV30,TGTGCCTGGAGCTACGGGGGAAGTAGGGACTATGGCTACACCTTC,CAWSYGGSRDYGYTF
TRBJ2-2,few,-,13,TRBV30,TGTGCCTGGAGTTTGACATCGGGGGGGGAGCTGTTTTTT,CAWSLTSGGELFF
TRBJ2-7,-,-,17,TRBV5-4,TGTGCCAGCAGCCGAAGCAACCGGGGGGCCGATTCCTACGAGCAGTACTTC,CASSRSNRGADSYEQYF
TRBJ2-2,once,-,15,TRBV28,TGTGCCAGCAGTTTACTCTGGCTCAACAACGGGGAGCTGTTTTTT,CASSLLWLNNGELFF
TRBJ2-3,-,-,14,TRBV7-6,TGTGCCAGCAGCCCGATAGGGGTTTCAGATACGCAGTATTTT,CASSPIGVSDTQYF
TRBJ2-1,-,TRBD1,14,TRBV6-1,TGTGCCAGCAGTGGGACAGGGGGATACAATGAGCAGTTCTTC,CASSGTGGYNEQFF